A selection of T cell receptor beta chains follows, all from one sample in a study of shared clonotypes between healthy human individuals. Here immunoSEQ multiplex PCR was the method, and the copy in TCRdb shows in-frame clones only, minus some. The sample carries approximately 2,300,000 clones, 85% to 95% recorded once. Material for sequencing was naive CD4+ T cells from PBMCs. These receptor sequences come from a man between 18 and 29 years old in good health. Some clones in this sample may be carry-over from other donors' samples. Both conserved end residues are part of each CDR3. A D gene is named only where the DNA matches it firmly. The size field is filled for only some rows; it gives once, few, many or a size class.

NA,TRBV12-5,NA,TRBJ2-2,CASGPGPGELFF,TGTGCTAGTGGTCCGGGACCCGGGGAGCTGTTTTTT
TRBD1,TRBV28,NA,TRBJ1-2,CASSLYRGQRGYTF,TGTGCCAGCAGTTTATACAGGGGGCAACGTGGCTACACCTTC
TRBD2,TRBV2,NA,TRBJ2-5,CATGGTSGRGETQYF,TGTGCCACCGGGGGAACTAGCGGGAGGGGAGAGACCCAGTACTTC
NA,TRBV30,NA,TRBJ1-1,CAWKRRMNTEAFF,TGTGCCTGGAAGAGGAGGATGAACACTGAAGCTTTCTTT
TRBD2,TRBV7-9,NA,TRBJ2-7,CASSLKQGGPYEQYF,TGTGCCAGCAGCTTAAAGCAGGGAGGGCCCTACGAGCAGTACTTC
TRBD2,TRBV13,NA,TRBJ2-2,CASSAGSGRSTGELFF,TGTGCCAGCAGCGCCGGTAGCGGGAGGAGCACCGGGGAGCTGTTTTTT
TRBD2,TRBV6-5,NA,TRBJ2-3,CASRTSGDTDTQYF,TGTGCCAGCAGGACTAGCGGGGACACAGATACGCAGTATTTT
TRBD1,TRBV29-1,NA,TRBJ2-5,CSVDPRGPETQYF,TGCAGCGTTGATCCCAGGGGGCCGGAGACCCAGTACTTC
NA,TRBV7-3,NA,TRBJ2-6,CASSLTAFIPGANVLTF,TGTGCCAGCAGCTTAACTGCCTTTATTCCTGGGGCCAACGTCCTGACTTTC
NA,TRBV28,once,TRBJ2-7,CASSLVREQYF,TGTGCCAGCAGTTTGGTACGGGAGCAGTACTTC
TRBD1,TRBV15,NA,TRBJ2-3,CATRAPGGRADTQYF,TGTGCCACCAGGGCCCCAGGGGGCCGGGCAGATACGCAGTATTTT
TRBD2,TRBV5-1,NA,TRBJ2-7,CASAGGGVSYEQYF,TGCGCCAGCGCTGGGGGAGGGGTCTCCTACGAGCAGTACTTC
NA,TRBV11-1,NA,TRBJ2-1,CASSFSWSVNNEQFF,TGTGCCAGCAGCTTTTCGTGGTCAGTTAACAATGAGCAGTTCTTC
NA,TRBV30,NA,TRBJ1-4,CAFTHGRKPFF,TGTGCCTTCACGCACGGGCGAAAGCCGTTTTTT
TRBD1,TRBV2,NA,TRBJ1-2,CASSALIQGAYGYTF,TGTGCCAGCAGTGCTCTTATACAGGGGGCCTATGGCTACACCTTC
NA,TRBV4-1,NA,TRBJ2-1,CASSRRDGRSYNEQFF,TGCGCCAGCAGCCGCCGGGACGGGCGCTCCTACAATGAGCAGTTCTTC
NA,TRBV5-1,NA,TRBJ1-2,CASSLDWGAKLTF,TGCGCCAGCAGCTTGGATTGGGGGGCGAAGCTCACCTTC
TRBD1,TRBV7-3,NA,TRBJ2-2,CASSFDRAHTGELFF,TGTGCCAGCAGCTTTGACAGGGCCCACACCGGGGAGCTGTTTTTT
TRBD1,TRBV2,once,TRBJ2-7,CASSAPTGGSASPYEQYF,TGTGCCAGCAGTGCCCCGACAGGGGGGTCTGCCTCGCCCTACGAGCAGTACTTC
NA,TRBV28,once,TRBJ2-6,CASLGTFEASSGANVLTF,TGTGCCAGCTTAGGGACATTCGAAGCAAGCTCTGGGGCCAACGTCCTGACTTTC
NA,TRBV7-2,few,TRBJ1-1,CASSPRPGAFF,TGTGCCAGCAGCCCCCGCCCAGGAGCTTTCTTT
NA,TRBV30,few,TRBJ1-5,CAWSVGGRQPQHF,TGTGCCTGGAGTGTGGGAGGGAGACAGCCCCAGCATTTT
TRBD2,TRBV11-3,NA,TRBJ2-7,CASSLGVSGVQYF,TGTGCCAGCAGCTTAGGGGTTAGCGGGGTGCAGTACTTC